This record concerns one T cell receptor beta chain sequence. Its antigen is not identified. These data belong to a study of T cell responses to AZD1222 COVID-19 vaccine. Profiling relied on immunoSEQ multiplex PCR, and the TCRdb table lists in-frame clones only, not all of them. Of about 140,000 clones listed, roughly 90% are singletons. The CDR3 is 12 residues long. V shed 4 bases and J shed 12 bases, with 16 bases lying between them. Germline V gene sequence: CDR1 SGHDT, CDR2 YYEEEE. Study observations and caveats: Recipients of two AZD1222 doses showed rising Spike-specific TCR breadth and depth. The number of AZD1222 recipients seropositive at baseline was only five or six. Females outnumbered males among donors, who were mostly white British; clonal diversity was possibly underestimated.

The TCR was taken from an adult who received the AZD1222 COVID-19 vaccine. The sequencing here drew on peripheral blood, taken 28 days after the second AZD1222 dose. V gene TRBV5-6 combines with J gene TRBJ1-2; D not certain. The CDR3 spells CASSRTDTDNTF. The CDR3 DNA sequence: TGTGCCAGCAGCCGGACCGATACGGATAACACCTTC.